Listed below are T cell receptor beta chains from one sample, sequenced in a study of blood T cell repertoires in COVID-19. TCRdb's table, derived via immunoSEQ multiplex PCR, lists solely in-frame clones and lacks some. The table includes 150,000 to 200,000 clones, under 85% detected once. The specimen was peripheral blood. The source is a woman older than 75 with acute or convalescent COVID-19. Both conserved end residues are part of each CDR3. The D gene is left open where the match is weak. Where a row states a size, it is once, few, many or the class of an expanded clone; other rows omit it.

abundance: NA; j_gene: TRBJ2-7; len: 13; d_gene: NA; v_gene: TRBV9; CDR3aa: CASSVGFGYEQYF; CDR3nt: TGTGCCAGCAGCGTAGGGTTCGGCTACGAGCAGTACTTC
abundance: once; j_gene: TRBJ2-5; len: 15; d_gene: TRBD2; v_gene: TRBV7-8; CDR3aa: CASSFSGGAWETQYF; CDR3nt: TGTGCCAGCAGCTTTAGCGGGGGGGCTTGGGAGACCCAGTACTTC
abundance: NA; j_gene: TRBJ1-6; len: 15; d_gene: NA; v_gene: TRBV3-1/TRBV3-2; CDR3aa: CASSHGSSYNSPLHF; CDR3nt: TGTGCCAGCAGCCACGGGAGCTCCTATAATTCACCCCTCCACTTT
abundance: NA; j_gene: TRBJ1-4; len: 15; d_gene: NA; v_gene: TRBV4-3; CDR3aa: CASSQDGPKGEKLFF; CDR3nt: TGCGCCAGCAGCCAAGATGGGCCCAAAGGTGAAAAACTGTTTTTT
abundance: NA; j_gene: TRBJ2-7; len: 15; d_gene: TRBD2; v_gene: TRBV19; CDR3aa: CASSMGLAGDYEQYF; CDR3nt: TGTGCCAGTAGTATGGGACTAGCGGGAGACTACGAGCAGTACTTC
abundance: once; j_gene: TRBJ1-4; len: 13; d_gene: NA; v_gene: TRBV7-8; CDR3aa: CASSLSHNEKLFF; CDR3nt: TGTGCCAGCAGCTTAAGCCATAATGAAAAACTGTTTTTT
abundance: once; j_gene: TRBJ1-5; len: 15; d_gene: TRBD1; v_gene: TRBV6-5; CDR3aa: CASSPGTGSNQPQHF; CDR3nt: TGTGCCAGCAGTCCCGGGACAGGGAGCAATCAGCCCCAGCATTTT
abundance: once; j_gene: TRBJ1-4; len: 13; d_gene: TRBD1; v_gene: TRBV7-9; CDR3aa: CASSFGQGEKLFF; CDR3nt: TGTGCCAGCAGCTTCGGACAGGGAGAAAAACTGTTTTTT
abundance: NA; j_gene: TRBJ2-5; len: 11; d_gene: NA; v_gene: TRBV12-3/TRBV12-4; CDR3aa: CASSSSETQYF; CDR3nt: TGTGCCAGCAGTTCCTCTGAGACCCAGTACTTC
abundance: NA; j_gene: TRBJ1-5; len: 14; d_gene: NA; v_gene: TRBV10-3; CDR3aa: CAISDGGSNQPQHF; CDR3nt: TGTGCCATCAGTGACGGGGGTTCCAATCAGCCCCAGCATTTT
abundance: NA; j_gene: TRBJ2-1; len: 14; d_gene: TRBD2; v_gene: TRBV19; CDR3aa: CASSLGGGWDEQFF; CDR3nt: TGTGCCAGTAGTCTCGGCGGGGGTTGGGATGAGCAGTTCTTC
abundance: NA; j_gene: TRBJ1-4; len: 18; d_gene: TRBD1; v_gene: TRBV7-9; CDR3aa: CASSTTGQGYATNEKLFF; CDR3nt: TGTGCCAGCAGCACCACGGGACAGGGGTATGCAACTAATGAAAAACTGTTTTTT
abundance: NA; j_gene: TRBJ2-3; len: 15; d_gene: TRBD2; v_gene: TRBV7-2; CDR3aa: CASSAGLAGTDTQYF; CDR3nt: TGTGCCAGCAGCGCGGGACTAGCAGGCACAGATACGCAGTATTTT
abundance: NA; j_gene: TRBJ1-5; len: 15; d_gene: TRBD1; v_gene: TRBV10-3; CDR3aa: CAISRGQGGGEPQHF; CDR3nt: TGTGCCATCAGTCGGGGACAGGGAGGTGGCGAGCCCCAGCATTTT
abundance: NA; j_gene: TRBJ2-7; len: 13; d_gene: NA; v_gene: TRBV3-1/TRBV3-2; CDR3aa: CASSYTSLDEQYF; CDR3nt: TGTGCCAGCAGTTACACATCCCTGGACGAGCAGTACTTC
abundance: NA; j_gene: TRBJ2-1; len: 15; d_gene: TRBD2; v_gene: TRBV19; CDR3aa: CASSTPQGRAFEQFF; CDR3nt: TGTGCCAGTAGTACACCCCAAGGGAGGGCATTTGAGCAGTTCTTC
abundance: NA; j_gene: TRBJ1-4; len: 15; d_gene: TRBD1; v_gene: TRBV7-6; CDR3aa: CASSPPGQGRGKLFF; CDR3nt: TGTGCCAGCAGTCCTCCGGGACAGGGGAGGGGAAAACTGTTTTTT
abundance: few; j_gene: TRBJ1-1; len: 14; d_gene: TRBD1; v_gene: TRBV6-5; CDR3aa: CASSLTGGPTEAFF; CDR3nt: TGTGCCAGCAGTCTTACAGGGGGTCCCACTGAAGCTTTCTTT
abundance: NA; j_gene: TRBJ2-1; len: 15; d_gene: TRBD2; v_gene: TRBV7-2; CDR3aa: CASSPLLGGGGEQFF; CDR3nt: TGTGCCAGCAGTCCTCTCCTCGGGGGGGGCGGTGAGCAGTTCTTC
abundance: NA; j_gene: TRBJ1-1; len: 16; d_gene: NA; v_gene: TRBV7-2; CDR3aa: CASSSAPLGGNTEAFF; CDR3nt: TGTGCCAGCAGCTCCGCGCCCCTAGGGGGGAACACTGAAGCTTTCTTT